This T cell receptor beta chain was profiled in a study of blood T cell repertoires in COVID-19. CDR1 and CDR2 from the germline V gene are SNHLY and FYNNEI. After removal of 7 bases from V and 6 bases from J, the junction contained 11 bases not matched to a gene. The CDR3 contains 16 residues. The age range of participants was 18 to 89 years, with residence in about 25 US areas. Original analysis: Researchers report that nucleated cell counts were estimated from reference gene primer amplification. TCRdb keeps only in-frame clones here, not all; method: immunoSEQ multiplex PCR. That table is the source of V, J and clone size, and D and trimming were worked out from the DNA. The data contain some 180,000 clones, approximately 85% of them singletons.

The sequence came from a man aged 40-49 years who had recovered from COVID-19. V is TRBV2 and J is TRBJ2-1; the match to TRBD2 covers 11 bases. What was sequenced was PBMCs or T cells enriched from blood (not recorded which). The CDR3 reads CASTVLAGGPANEQFF. CDR3 coding DNA: TGTGCCAGCACGGTTTTAGCGGGAGGGCCCGCCAATGAGCAGTTCTTC. The whole variable domain, filled in from reference TRBV2 and TRBJ2-1, reads EPEVTQTPSHQVTQMGQEVILRCVPISNHLYFYWYRQILGQKVEFLVSFYNNEISEKSEIFDDQFSVERPDGSNFTLKIRSTKLEDSAMYFCASTVLAGGPANEQFFGPGTRLTVL.